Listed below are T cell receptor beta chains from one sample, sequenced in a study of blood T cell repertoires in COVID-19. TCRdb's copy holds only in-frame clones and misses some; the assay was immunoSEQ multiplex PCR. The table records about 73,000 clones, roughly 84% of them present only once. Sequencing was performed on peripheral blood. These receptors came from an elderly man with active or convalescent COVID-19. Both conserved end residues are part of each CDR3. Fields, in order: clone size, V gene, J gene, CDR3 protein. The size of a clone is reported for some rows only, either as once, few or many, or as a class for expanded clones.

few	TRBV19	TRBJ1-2	CASSIDHMGGKDDGYTF
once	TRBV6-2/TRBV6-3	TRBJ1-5	CASSSVGGSPNQPQHF
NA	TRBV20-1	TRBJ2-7	CSAERGFEQYF
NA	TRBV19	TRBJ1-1	CASSIERGRAFF
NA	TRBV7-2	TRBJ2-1	CASSSTHSGRVYEQFF
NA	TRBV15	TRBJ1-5	CATSRDRERNQPQHF
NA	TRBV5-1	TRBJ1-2	CASSSGQGVAGYTF
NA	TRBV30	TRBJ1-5	CAWAETGLGQPQHF
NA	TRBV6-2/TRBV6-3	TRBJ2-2	CASSYSSPGTGELFF
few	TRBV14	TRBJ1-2	CASSQVMGAGGGVGYTF
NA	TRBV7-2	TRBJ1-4	CASSLWQGGEKLFF
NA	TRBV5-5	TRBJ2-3	CASSWVVAGRSTDTQYF
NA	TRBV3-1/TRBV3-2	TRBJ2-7	CASSRRGIEQYF
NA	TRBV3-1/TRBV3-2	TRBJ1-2	CASSHRTGHYGYTF
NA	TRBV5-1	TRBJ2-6	CASSLGSSGANVLTF
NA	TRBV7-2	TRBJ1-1	CASSKIRGAGHTEAFF
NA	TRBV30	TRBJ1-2	CAWSIGVGDGYTF
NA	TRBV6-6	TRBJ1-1	CASSLPDTEAFF
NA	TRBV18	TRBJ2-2	CASSPGESRTGELFF
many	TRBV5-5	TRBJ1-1	CASSLVAGGLVNTEAFF
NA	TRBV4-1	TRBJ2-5	CASSQDDLAGEEETQYF
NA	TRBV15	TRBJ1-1	CATSRDFRDTEAFF
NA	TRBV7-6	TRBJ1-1	CASSLAREGTEAFF
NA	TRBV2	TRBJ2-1	CASSPRIAGDNEQFF
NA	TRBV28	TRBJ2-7	CASSLQGGGGYEQYF
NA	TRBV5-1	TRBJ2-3	CASSPDQGADTQYF
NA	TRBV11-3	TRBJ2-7	CASSLRDRTYEQYF
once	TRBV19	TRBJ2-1	CASNGEKTSGDNEQFF